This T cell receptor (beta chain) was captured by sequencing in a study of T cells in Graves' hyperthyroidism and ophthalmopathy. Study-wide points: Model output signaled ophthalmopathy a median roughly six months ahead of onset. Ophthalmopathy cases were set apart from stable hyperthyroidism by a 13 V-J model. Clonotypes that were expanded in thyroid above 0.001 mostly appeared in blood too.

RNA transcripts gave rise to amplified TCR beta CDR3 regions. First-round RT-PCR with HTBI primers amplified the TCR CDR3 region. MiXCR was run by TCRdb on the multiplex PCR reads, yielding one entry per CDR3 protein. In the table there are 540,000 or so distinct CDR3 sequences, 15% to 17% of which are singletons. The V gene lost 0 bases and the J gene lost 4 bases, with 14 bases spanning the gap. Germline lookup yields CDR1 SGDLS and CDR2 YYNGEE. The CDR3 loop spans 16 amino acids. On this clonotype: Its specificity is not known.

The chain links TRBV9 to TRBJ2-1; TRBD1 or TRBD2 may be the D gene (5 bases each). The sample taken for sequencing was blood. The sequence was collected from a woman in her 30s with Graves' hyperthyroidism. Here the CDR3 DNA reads TGTGCCAGCAGCGTAGCTGGGTCCTGGGGGTACAATGAGCAGTTCTTC. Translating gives CASSVAGSWGYNEQFF.